The T cell receptor beta chain described here comes from a study of beta chain features in type 1 diabetes. The CDR3 runs 16 residues. Every bit of the isolated RNA underwent reverse transcription, so sequencing read expressed TCRB transcripts. Sequenced by immunoSEQ multiplex PCR; TCRdb stores in-frame clones only, minus some. The table shows almost 350,000 clones, with 6.5% to 10% occurring only once. The chain recombines TRBV21-1 with TRBJ2-3; the table's D call, TRBD1, has no DNA check behind it. TRBV21-1 is tagged as a pseudogene. The sequence derives from a woman aged 18 to 35 in good health. The sample was central memory CD4+ T cells from blood. Here the CDR3 reads CASSKVGQVGTDTQYF. CDR3 sequence (DNA): TGTGCCAGCAGCAAAGTGGGACAGGTTGGCACAGATACGCAGTATTTT.